This T cell receptor (beta chain) appears in the sequencing data of a study of blood T cell repertoires in COVID-19. The wider study: COVID-19 samples, acute and convalescent, were from the United States, Italy and Spain. The analysed material was cDNA or gDNA that came from T cells, B-cell-depleted T cells, or PBMCs.

Sequencing used immunoSEQ multiplex PCR; TCRdb keeps in-frame clones, though not all of them. This table holds around 250,000 clones, about 83% found once. Germline CDR1 LGHDT, CDR2 YNNKEL (reference sequence). Losses at the gene ends were 1 base for V and 6 bases for J; bases not matched to a gene: 10. The CDR3 runs 17 residues. This clone has only one observation. Material: peripheral blood. The chain has TRBV3-1 (or the pseudogene TRBV3-2) and TRBJ2-1, with 9 positions matching TRBD1. The clonotype was recovered from a woman between 35 and 50 years old who had recovered from COVID-19. CDR3 in DNA: TGTGCCAGCAGCCAAGTCGCCGGGACAGGGTTAAGCAATGAGCAGTTCTTC. As protein: CASSQVAGTGLSNEQFF.